The entry that follows covers one TCR beta chain sequence. Its antigen is as yet unknown. The data stem from a study of cytomegalovirus exposure and HLA in healthy donors. Study results and limitations: A later analysis linked a missense variant in DCLRE1C to the trimming of TCR beta V and J genes.

CDR3 length: 15 amino acids. Unmatched junction bases numbered 7, after V lost 4 bases and J lost 6 bases. Germline V gene lookup returns CDR1 SGHRS and CDR2 YFSETQ. The primer mix had 60 Vbeta and 13 Jbeta primers. Generated by immunoSEQ multiplex PCR, the TCRdb table keeps only in-frame clones and is missing some. The profile shows 180,000 or so clones, approximately 79% of them singletons. The sequenced sample was PBMCs. This chain connects TRBV5-1 to TRBJ2-1; 10 bases agree with TRBD2. The clonotype originates from a man in his forties in good health and CMV-seropositive. The CDR3 protein is CASSPPSGSPNEQFF. In DNA form, the CDR3 reads TGCGCCAGCAGCCCCCCTAGCGGGAGCCCCAATGAGCAGTTCTTC.